This section outlines one TCR beta chain sequence together with its context. The antigen is undetermined. Using immunoSEQ multiplex PCR, the repertoire was profiled, and TCRdb retains in-frame clones only, with some absent. The sample lists 90,000 to 95,000 clones; roughly 86% were seen once. The data were obtained in a study of OX40 agonist ivuxolimab in advanced cancers. Germline values: CDR1 SNHLY, CDR2 FYNNEI. The CDR3 runs 15 residues. J gave up 2 bases and V 0 bases, and 4 bases lay outside the gene matches. General study points: Clonal expansion in partial responders at 0.1-3.0 mg/kg ranked among the lowest. More expanded clones were found, on average, in CD8+ than in CD4+ T cells.

This TCR was sampled from an adult with an advanced solid tumor such as melanoma, head and neck, liver or kidney cancer. The chain couples TRBV2 to TRBJ2-7; TRBD2 matches 7 bases. Specimen: CD4+ or CD8+ T cells sorted from blood, collected in a trial of the OX40 agonist ivuxolimab. The CDR3 bases are TGTGCCAGCAGTGAAGCAACTGGACTAGCCTACGAGCAGTACTTC. As protein: CASSEATGLAYEQYF.